These T cell receptor beta chains were read from a single sample in a study of cytomegalovirus exposure and HLA in healthy donors. Here immunoSEQ multiplex PCR was the method, and the copy in TCRdb shows in-frame clones only, minus some. This sample has about 100,000 clones, with around 80% found just once. The sequencing input was PBMCs. All receptors come from a man aged 30 to 39 in good health and CMV-seronegative. Each CDR3 is given with its conserved first and last residue. Fields, in order: CDR3 protein, CDR3 DNA, clone size, V gene, J gene, D gene. The D gene is left open where the match is weak. Rows may omit the clone size; those that give it use once, few, many or a size class.

CDR3aa: CAWVAGTGNGKLFF
CDR3nt: TGTGCCTGGGTCGCCGGGACAGGGAACGGGAAACTGTTTTTT
abundance: NA
v_gene: TRBV30
j_gene: TRBJ1-4
d_gene: TRBD1

CDR3aa: CASSLLAGTGVGNQPQHF
CDR3nt: TGTGCCAGCAGTTTATTGGCCGGGACAGGGGTGGGCAATCAGCCCCAGCATTTT
abundance: few
v_gene: TRBV28
j_gene: TRBJ1-5
d_gene: TRBD1

CDR3aa: CASTEGGQGRETQYF
CDR3nt: TGTGCCAGCACAGAAGGAGGACAGGGAAGAGAGACCCAGTACTTC
abundance: few
v_gene: TRBV2
j_gene: TRBJ2-5
d_gene: TRBD1

CDR3aa: CASSLAQVADTQYF
CDR3nt: TGCGCCAGCAGCTTGGCCCAGGTCGCGGATACGCAGTATTTT
abundance: few
v_gene: TRBV5-1
j_gene: TRBJ2-3
d_gene: NA

CDR3aa: CASSLVGGGNTEAFF
CDR3nt: TGTGCCAGCAGCTTAGTGGGAGGGGGAAACACTGAAGCTTTCTTT
abundance: NA
v_gene: TRBV7-9
j_gene: TRBJ1-1
d_gene: NA

CDR3aa: CATLFGAGVNYGYTF
CDR3nt: TGTGCCACCCTGTTTGGGGCAGGTGTTAACTATGGCTACACCTTC
abundance: NA
v_gene: TRBV28
j_gene: TRBJ1-2
d_gene: NA

CDR3aa: CASSRRTGGNSPLHF
CDR3nt: TGTGCCAGCAGCCGCCGGACAGGGGGCAATTCACCCCTCCACTTT
abundance: few
v_gene: TRBV6-6
j_gene: TRBJ1-6
d_gene: TRBD1

CDR3aa: CATSRDPGAEQFF
CDR3nt: TGTGCCACCAGCAGAGACCCCGGAGCTGAGCAGTTCTTC
abundance: NA
v_gene: TRBV15
j_gene: TRBJ2-1
d_gene: NA

CDR3aa: CASSSMTGPNTEAFF
CDR3nt: TGCGCCAGCAGCTCGATGACAGGGCCGAACACTGAAGCTTTCTTT
abundance: NA
v_gene: TRBV5-1
j_gene: TRBJ1-1
d_gene: TRBD1

CDR3aa: CASSGQGGHFWGYTF
CDR3nt: TGTGCCAGCAGTGGACAGGGAGGGCATTTTTGGGGCTACACCTTC
abundance: few
v_gene: TRBV11-2
j_gene: TRBJ1-2
d_gene: TRBD1

CDR3aa: CATLPEAGLSTDTQYF
CDR3nt: TGTGCCACCCTACCAGAAGCGGGACTGAGCACAGATACGCAGTATTTT
abundance: NA
v_gene: TRBV7-9
j_gene: TRBJ2-3
d_gene: TRBD2

CDR3aa: CASSGTGKEQFF
CDR3nt: TGTGCCAGCAGCGGGACAGGAAAAGAGCAGTTCTTC
abundance: NA
v_gene: TRBV7-2
j_gene: TRBJ2-1
d_gene: TRBD1

CDR3aa: CASSPGGQGSYEQYF
CDR3nt: TGTGCCAGCTCACCCGGGGGACAGGGCTCGTACGAGCAGTACTTC
abundance: NA
v_gene: TRBV18
j_gene: TRBJ2-7
d_gene: TRBD1

CDR3aa: CASSQATSGGYNEKLFF
CDR3nt: TGCGCCAGCAGCCAAGCCACGTCTGGAGGGTACAATGAAAAACTGTTTTTT
abundance: NA
v_gene: TRBV4-3
j_gene: TRBJ1-4
d_gene: NA

CDR3aa: CASKGGQIDSGANVLTF
CDR3nt: TGTGCCAGCAAAGGGGGACAAATAGACTCTGGGGCCAACGTCCTGACTTTC
abundance: NA
v_gene: TRBV28
j_gene: TRBJ2-6
d_gene: NA

CDR3aa: CASSVRTSGRFSTDTQYF
CDR3nt: TGTGCCAGCAGCGTCCGGACTAGCGGGAGGTTCTCCACAGATACGCAGTATTTT
abundance: NA
v_gene: TRBV9
j_gene: TRBJ2-3
d_gene: TRBD2

CDR3aa: CSASGSEQYF
CDR3nt: TGCAGTGCTAGCGGGTCAGAGCAGTACTTC
abundance: NA
v_gene: TRBV20-1
j_gene: TRBJ2-7
d_gene: NA

CDR3aa: CASSRQRTGPTYNEQFF
CDR3nt: TGTGCCAGCAGCCGACAACGTACAGGACCCACCTACAATGAGCAGTTCTTC
abundance: NA
v_gene: TRBV14
j_gene: TRBJ2-1
d_gene: NA

CDR3aa: CASSPPNSRGETQYF
CDR3nt: TGCGCCAGCAGCCCCCCCAATTCCAGGGGAGAGACCCAGTACTTC
abundance: few
v_gene: TRBV5-1
j_gene: TRBJ2-5
d_gene: NA

CDR3aa: CASSRSTGAETQYF
CDR3nt: TGCGCCAGCAGCAGATCGACAGGAGCGGAGACCCAGTACTTC
abundance: NA
v_gene: TRBV5-1
j_gene: TRBJ2-5
d_gene: NA

CDR3aa: CASSQSGTGNEQYF
CDR3nt: TGCGCCAGCAGCCAATCCGGGACAGGGAACGAGCAGTACTTC
abundance: few
v_gene: TRBV5-1
j_gene: TRBJ2-7
d_gene: TRBD1

CDR3aa: CASSLLSDGGNSPLHF
CDR3nt: TGTGCCAGCAGTTTATTAAGCGACGGAGGTAATTCACCCCTCCACTTT
abundance: NA
v_gene: TRBV28
j_gene: TRBJ1-6
d_gene: NA

CDR3aa: CASSHSGGASTDTQYF
CDR3nt: TGTGCCAGCAGTCACAGCGGGGGGGCTAGCACAGATACGCAGTATTTT
abundance: NA
v_gene: TRBV7-3
j_gene: TRBJ2-3
d_gene: TRBD2

CDR3aa: CASSYAGVNYEQYF
CDR3nt: TGTGCCAGCAGTTACGCGGGGGTGAACTACGAGCAGTACTTC
abundance: NA
v_gene: TRBV6-5
j_gene: TRBJ2-7
d_gene: TRBD2

CDR3aa: CASSQEQSPLHF
CDR3nt: TGTGCCAGCAGCCAAGAACAATCACCCCTCCACTTT
abundance: few
v_gene: TRBV4-2
j_gene: TRBJ1-6
d_gene: NA

CDR3aa: CASSARAPSNTEAFF
CDR3nt: TGTGCCAGCAGCGCGAGAGCACCCTCGAACACTGAAGCTTTCTTT
abundance: NA
v_gene: TRBV7-2
j_gene: TRBJ1-1
d_gene: NA

CDR3aa: CASSFPGQGRSPLHF
CDR3nt: TGTGCCAGCAGTTTCCCGGGACAGGGTCGATCACCCCTCCACTTT
abundance: NA
v_gene: TRBV6-6
j_gene: TRBJ1-6
d_gene: TRBD1